The clone carrying this T cell receptor (beta chain) was counted between two and nine times. Its antigen is undetermined. This sample is part of a study of T cell repertoires in cytomegalovirus infection. Study information: Both CMV infection and a matching HLA type were indicated by public TCR beta signatures. Study outcomes and limitations: The cumulative frequency of public TCR beta families distinguished individuals who carried CMV together with the relevant HLA. The ex vivo response was dominated by HLA-C-restricted CMV-specific TCR beta clonotypes.

From the reads, TCRdb called clonotypes with MiXCR, one entry per CDR3 protein. The sample has roughly 630,000 distinct CDR3 sequences; 20% to 30% are singletons. V gave up 6 bases and J gave up 3 bases, with 18 bases separating them. Germline CDR1 and CDR2: SEHNR and FQNEAQ (reference sequence). The CDR3 spans 15 residues. The J gene is TRBJ2-7, the V gene TRBV7-9; the D gene is possibly TRBD1 (6 bases). Sequenced sample: CD8+ T cells from PBMCs. The receptor was derived from a human donor in good health (CMV status not recorded). Some clones in this sample may be carry-over from other donors' samples. CDR3 loop: CASSLTGSPIYEQYF. The CDR3 region has the DNA TGTGCCAGCAGTTTGACAGGTAGCCCTATCTACGAGCAGTACTTC.